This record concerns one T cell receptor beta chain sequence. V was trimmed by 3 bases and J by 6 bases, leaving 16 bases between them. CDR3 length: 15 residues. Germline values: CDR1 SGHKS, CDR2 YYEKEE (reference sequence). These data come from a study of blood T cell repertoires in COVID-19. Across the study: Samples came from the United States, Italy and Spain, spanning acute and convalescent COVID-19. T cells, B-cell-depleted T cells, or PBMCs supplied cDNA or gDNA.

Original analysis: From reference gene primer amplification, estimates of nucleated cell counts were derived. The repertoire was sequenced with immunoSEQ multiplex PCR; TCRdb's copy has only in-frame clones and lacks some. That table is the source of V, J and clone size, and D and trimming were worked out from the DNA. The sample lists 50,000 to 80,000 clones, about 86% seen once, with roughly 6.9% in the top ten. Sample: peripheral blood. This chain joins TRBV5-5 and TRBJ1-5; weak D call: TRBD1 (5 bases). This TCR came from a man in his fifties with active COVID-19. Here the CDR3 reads CASSWLADISQPQHF. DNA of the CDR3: TGTGCCAGCAGCTGGTTAGCGGACATCAGTCAGCCCCAGCATTTT.